This TCR beta chain was retrieved from a study of OX40 agonist ivuxolimab in advanced cancers. On the study more broadly: Cohort: roughly 80% men, mean age 60, aged roughly 23 to 90. Study-level points and caveats: Among the nonresponders, some also had low normalized T-cell clonal expansion. At 0.1 to 3.0 mg/kg and by week 6, clonal expansion occurred in CD4+ and CD8+ blood T cells.

Details on this clone: What it recognizes is unknown.

Blood sampling was done at baseline, cycle 4 day 1, and cycle 7 day 1. Trimming stripped 1 base from V and 13 bases from J, with 14 bases between. This CDR3 comprises 13 residues. Germline V gene lookup returns CDR1 SEHNR and CDR2 FQNEAQ (reference sequence). Sequenced by immunoSEQ multiplex PCR; TCRdb stores in-frame clones only, minus some. This sample has 90,000 or so clones, with approximately 89% found just once. The receptor was derived from an adult with an advanced solid tumor such as melanoma, head and neck, liver or kidney cancer. The chain combines TRBV7-9 with TRBJ2-4, with D tentatively TRBD1 (6 bases). The sequencing used CD4+ or CD8+ T cells sorted from blood, collected in a trial of the OX40 agonist ivuxolimab. The CDR3 nucleotides are TGTGCCAGCAGCTTAGACAGGGTATCTGGACAGTACTTC. The encoded protein is CASSLDRVSGQYF.